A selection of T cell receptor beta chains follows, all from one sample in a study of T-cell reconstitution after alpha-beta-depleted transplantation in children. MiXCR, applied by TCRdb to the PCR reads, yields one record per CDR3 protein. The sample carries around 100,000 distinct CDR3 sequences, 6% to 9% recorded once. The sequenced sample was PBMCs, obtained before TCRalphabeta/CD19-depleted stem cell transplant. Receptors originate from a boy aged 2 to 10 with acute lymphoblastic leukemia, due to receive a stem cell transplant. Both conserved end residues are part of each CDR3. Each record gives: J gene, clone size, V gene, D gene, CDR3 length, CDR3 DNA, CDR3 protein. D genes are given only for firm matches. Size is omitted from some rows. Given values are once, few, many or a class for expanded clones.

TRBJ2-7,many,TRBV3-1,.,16,TGTGCCAGCAGCCAAGATGAGGGTCATTTCCCCTACGAGCAGTACTTC,CASSQDEGHFPYEQYF
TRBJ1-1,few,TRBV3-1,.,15,TGTGCCAGCAGCCAAGAGCGGGGACGGAACACTGAAGCTTTCTTT,CASSQERGRNTEAFF
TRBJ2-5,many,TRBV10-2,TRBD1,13,TGCGCCAGCAGTGAAGGGACAGGTGCGACCCAGTACTTC,CASSEGTGATQYF
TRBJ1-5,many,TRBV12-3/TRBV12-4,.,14,TGTGCCAGCAGTTTGAGGCGACGGGATCAGCCCCAGCATTTT,CASSLRRRDQPQHF
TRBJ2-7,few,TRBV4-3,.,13,TGCGCCAGCAGCCGAGCCCTGACTTACGAGCAGTACTTC,CASSRALTYEQYF
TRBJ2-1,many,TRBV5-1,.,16,TGCGCCAGCAGCTCAACACCGGCGTCATGGGGGAATGAGCAGTTCTTC,CASSSTPASWGNEQFF
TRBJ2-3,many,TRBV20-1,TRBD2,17,TGCAGTGCTAAAACGACCAAGACTAGCGGAAGGGCAGATACGCAGTATTTT,CSAKTTKTSGRADTQYF
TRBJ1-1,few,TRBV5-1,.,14,TGCGCCAGCAGCTGGGGGGGGGGCAGCACTGAAGCTTTCTTT,CASSWGGGSTEAFF
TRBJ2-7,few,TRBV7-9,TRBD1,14,TGTGCCAGCAGCTTTTCGACAGGGCCCTACGAGCAGTACTTC,CASSFSTGPYEQYF
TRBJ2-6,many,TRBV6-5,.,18,TGTGCCAGCAGTTACTCTGGAGGGGCACTAACTGGGGCCAACGTCCTGACTTTC,CASSYSGGALTGANVLTF
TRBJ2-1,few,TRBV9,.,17,TGTGCCAGCAGCGTAGCTTGGACTGTTAGCTCCTACAATGAGCAGTTCTTC,CASSVAWTVSSYNEQFF
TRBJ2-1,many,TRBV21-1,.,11,TGTGCCGTCCGCACCCCTTATGAGCAGTTCTTC,CAVRTPYEQFF
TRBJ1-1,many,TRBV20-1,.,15,TGCAGTGCTAGGGAAAGCTTCGGGTCGGGCACTGAAGCTTTCTTT,CSARESFGSGTEAFF
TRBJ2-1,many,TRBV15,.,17,TGTGCCACCAGCAGAGATCTCCCCGCTGGGGGGCACAATGAGCAGTTCTTC,CATSRDLPAGGHNEQFF
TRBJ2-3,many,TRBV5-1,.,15,TGCGCCAGCAGCTTGGGAAACCAACGCACAGATACGCAGTATTTT,CASSLGNQRTDTQYF
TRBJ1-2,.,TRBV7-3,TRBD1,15,TGTGCCAGCAGCTTAGATGGGACAGGCTTATATGGCTACACCTTC,CASSLDGTGLYGYTF
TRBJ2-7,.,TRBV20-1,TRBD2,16,TGCAGTGCTAGAGTGGCTAGCGGGGGCCTTATCTACGAGCAGTACTTC,CSARVASGGLIYEQYF
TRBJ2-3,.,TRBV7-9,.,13,TGTGCCAGCAGCTTTCTGTCGGGGGATACGCAGTATTTT,CASSFLSGDTQYF
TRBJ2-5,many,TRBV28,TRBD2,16,TGTGCCAGCAGCCTACTGGGACTAGCGGGGGGAGAGACCCAGTACTTC,CASSLLGLAGGETQYF
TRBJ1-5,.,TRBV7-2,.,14,TGTGCCAGCAGCCGGGGAACGGGCAATCAGCCCCAGCATTTT,CASSRGTGNQPQHF
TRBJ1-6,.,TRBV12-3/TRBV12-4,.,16,TGTGCCAGCAGTTCGCCGGGGGGGGCGGGGAATTCACCCCTCCACTTT,CASSSPGGAGNSPLHF
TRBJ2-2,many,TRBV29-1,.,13,TGCAGCGTTGAAATTGGGGACACCGGGGAGCTGTTTTTT,CSVEIGDTGELFF
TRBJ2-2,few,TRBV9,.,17,TGTGCCAGCAGCGTACAGGGCCCAAGCCCGCACACCGGGGAGCTGTTTTTT,CASSVQGPSPHTGELFF
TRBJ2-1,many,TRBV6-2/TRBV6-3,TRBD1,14,TGTGCCAGCACGGCCGGGACAGTGGAATGGGAGCAGTTCTTC,CASTAGTVEWEQFF
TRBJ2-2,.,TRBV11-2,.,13,TGTGCCAGCAGCTGGCAGGGTACCGGGGAGCTGTTTTTT,CASSWQGTGELFF
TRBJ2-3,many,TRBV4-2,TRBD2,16,TGTGCCAGCAGCCAAGGGCTAGCGGGGGGAACAGATACGCAGTATTTT,CASSQGLAGGTDTQYF
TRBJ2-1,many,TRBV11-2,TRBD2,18,TGTGCCAGCAGCTTTTCTTGGGGGGGACTAAGCTCCTACAATGAGCAGTTCTTC,CASSFSWGGLSSYNEQFF
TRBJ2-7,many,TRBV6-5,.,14,TGTGCCAGCAGTTACTCGTGGGTGATACACGAGCAGTACTTC,CASSYSWVIHEQYF
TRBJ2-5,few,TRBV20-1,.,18,TGCAGTGCTAGAGGCCGGACAGCAGAAGTCGGGACCCAAGAGACCCAGTACTTC,CSARGRTAEVGTQETQYF
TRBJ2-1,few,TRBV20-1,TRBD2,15,TGCAGTGCTAGAGAGACTAGCGGGGGCTACAATGAGCAGTTCTTC,CSARETSGGYNEQFF
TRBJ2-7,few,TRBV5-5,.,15,TGTGCCAGCAGCTTACAACGGGGGACCTCCTACGAGCAGTACTTC,CASSLQRGTSYEQYF
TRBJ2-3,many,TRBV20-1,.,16,TGCAGTGCTAGATCGGTCGCCTCCTGGGGCACAGATACGCAGTATTTT,CSARSVASWGTDTQYF
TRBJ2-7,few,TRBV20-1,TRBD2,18,TGCAGTGCCAGGACTAGCGGGGGGCCGATCTCAAAAACCTACGAGCAGTACTTC,CSARTSGGPISKTYEQYF
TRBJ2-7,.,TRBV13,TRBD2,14,TGTGCCAGCAGAAGGGGAGGGGAATCCTACGAGCAGTACTTC,CASRRGGESYEQYF
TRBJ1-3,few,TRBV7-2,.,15,TGTGCCAGCAGCTACCCACGGACGGCTGGAAACACCATATATTTT,CASSYPRTAGNTIYF
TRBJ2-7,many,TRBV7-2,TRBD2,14,TGTGCCAGCAGCTTATCCGGCGGGGGCTACGAGCAGTACTTC,CASSLSGGGYEQYF
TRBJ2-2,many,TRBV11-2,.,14,TGTGCCAGCAGCTTCGCAGGGAACACCGGGGAGCTGTTTTTT,CASSFAGNTGELFF
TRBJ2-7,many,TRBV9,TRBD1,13,TGTGCCAGCAGCATGATACAGGGGTCCGAGCAGTACTTC,CASSMIQGSEQYF
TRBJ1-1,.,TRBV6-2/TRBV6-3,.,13,TGTGCCAGCAGCGCAGTCAGTAACACTGAAGCTTTCTTT,CASSAVSNTEAFF
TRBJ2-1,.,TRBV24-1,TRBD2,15,TGTGCCTCCAGACTAGCGGAGCTCTCCTACAATGAGCAGTTCTTC,CASRLAELSYNEQFF
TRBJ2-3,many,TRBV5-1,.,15,TGCGCCAGCAGCTTGGGGTCGGCTAGCACAGATACGCAGTATTTT,CASSLGSASTDTQYF
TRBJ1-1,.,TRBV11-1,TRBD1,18,TGTGCCAGCAGCTCCCTTCCGGGACAGGGAGGAGTTGGGACTGAAGCTTTCTTT,CASSSLPGQGGVGTEAFF
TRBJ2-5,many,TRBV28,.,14,TGTGCCAGCAGTTCCCTGGGGGGCGGCGAGACCCAGTACTTC,CASSSLGGGETQYF
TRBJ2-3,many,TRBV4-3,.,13,TGCGCCAGCAGCTCCCGACAGACAGATACGCAGTATTTT,CASSSRQTDTQYF
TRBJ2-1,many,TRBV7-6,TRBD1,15,TGTGCCAGCAGCCTAGGGACAGCGCGCTACAATGAGCAGTTCTTC,CASSLGTARYNEQFF
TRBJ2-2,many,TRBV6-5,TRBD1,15,TGTGCCAGCAGTACCAGGACAGGGCTCACCGGGGAGCTGTTTTTT,CASSTRTGLTGELFF
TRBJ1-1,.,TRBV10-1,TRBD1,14,TGCGCCAGCAGTCCTGGACAGGCGAACACTGAAGCTTTCTTT,CASSPGQANTEAFF
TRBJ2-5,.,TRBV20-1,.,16,TGCAGTGCTAGAGATCCCATTAGAGGCGGAAAAGAGACCCAGTACTTC,CSARDPIRGGKETQYF
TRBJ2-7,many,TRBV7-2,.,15,TGTGCCAGCAGCTTAGACTTGGGGCTCTACTACGAGCAGTACTTC,CASSLDLGLYYEQYF
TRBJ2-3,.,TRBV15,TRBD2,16,TGTGCCACCGGGACTAGCGGGGGGAGTAGCACAGATACGCAGTATTTT,CATGTSGGSSTDTQYF
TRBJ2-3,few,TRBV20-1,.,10,TGCAGTGCCCTGGGAGATACGCAGTATTTT,CSALGDTQYF
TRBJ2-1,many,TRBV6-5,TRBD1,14,TGTGCCAGCTGGACAGGGGGCTCCTACAATGAGCAGTTCTTC,CASWTGGSYNEQFF
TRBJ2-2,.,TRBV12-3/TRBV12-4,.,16,TGTGCCAGCAGGCTGGAGCGACAGGACCACACCGGGGAGCTGTTTTTT,CASRLERQDHTGELFF
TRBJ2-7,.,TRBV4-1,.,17,TGCGCCAGCAGCCAAGAGTTAACCCCCGGCCGATCCTACGAGCAGTACTTC,CASSQELTPGRSYEQYF
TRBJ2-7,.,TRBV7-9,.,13,TGTGCCACCACCGGGACCGCTTACTACGAGCAGTACTTC,CATTGTAYYEQYF
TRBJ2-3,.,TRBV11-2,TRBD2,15,TGTGCCAGCAGCTCCCGACTAGCGATGACAGATACGCAGTATTTT,CASSSRLAMTDTQYF
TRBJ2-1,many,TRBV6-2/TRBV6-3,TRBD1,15,TGTGCCAGCACCGCCCCCGGGACAGGTCACAATGAGCAGTTCTTC,CASTAPGTGHNEQFF
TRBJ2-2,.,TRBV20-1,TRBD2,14,TGCAGTGCTCCTACGGGGGGGGCCGCCGGGGAGCTGTTTTTT,CSAPTGGAAGELFF
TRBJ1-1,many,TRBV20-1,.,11,TGCAGTGCTGGGCGGAACACTGAAGCTTTCTTT,CSAGRNTEAFF